This T cell receptor (beta chain) comes out of a study of blood T cell repertoires in COVID-19. Trimming cost V 5 bases and J 8 bases, with 6 bases left between them. CDR3 length: 10 residues. From germline, CDR1 is SQVTM and CDR2 ANQGSEA. Produced via immunoSEQ multiplex PCR; TCRdb's table is partial and in-frame only. Here the sample spans 56,000 or so clones, under 90% being singletons. The sample consisted of peripheral blood. This chain links TRBV29-1 with TRBJ2-2; unclear D gene. This clonotype was sampled from a man between 45 and 60 years old with acute or convalescent COVID-19. Here the CDR3 DNA reads TGCAGCGTTCGAGTAGGGGAGCTGTTTTTT. It yields the protein CSVRVGELFF.